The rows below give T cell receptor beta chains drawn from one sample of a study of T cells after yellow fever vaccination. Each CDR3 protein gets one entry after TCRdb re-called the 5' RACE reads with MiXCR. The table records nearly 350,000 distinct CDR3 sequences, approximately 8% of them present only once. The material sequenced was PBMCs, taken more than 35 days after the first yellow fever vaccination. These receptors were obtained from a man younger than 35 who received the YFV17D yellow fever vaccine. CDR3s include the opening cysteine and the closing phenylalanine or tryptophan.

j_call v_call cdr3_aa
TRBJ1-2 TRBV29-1 CSVEEDEGVNGYTF
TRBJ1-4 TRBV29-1 CSVLKPQERGKLFF
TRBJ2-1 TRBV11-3 CASSPGGNYNEQFF
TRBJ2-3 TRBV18 CASSPEDTQYF
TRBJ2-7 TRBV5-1 CASSLEGVTYEQYF
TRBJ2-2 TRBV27 CATALPGAIGTGELFF
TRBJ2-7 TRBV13 CASSFKGTEQYF
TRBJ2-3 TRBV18 CASSPGGGTDTQYF
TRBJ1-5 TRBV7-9 CASSLGVLGGNQPQHF
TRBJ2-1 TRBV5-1 CASSFGGAQYNEQFF
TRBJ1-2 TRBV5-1 CASSPGVVYYGYTF
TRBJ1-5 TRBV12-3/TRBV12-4 CASSLRDGVNQPQHF
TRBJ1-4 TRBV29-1 CSVLGPGEKLFF
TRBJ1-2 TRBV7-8 CASSLGTARKGGYTF
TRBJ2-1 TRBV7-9 CASSSPGGGPGYDEQFF
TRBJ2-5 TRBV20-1 CSARAGHGEETQYF
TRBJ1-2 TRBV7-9 CASSLGGTDYGYTF
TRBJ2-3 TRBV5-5 CASSPQGRFADTQYF
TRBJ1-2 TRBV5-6 CASSLRNYGYTF
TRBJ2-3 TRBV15 CATSRGTGRIADTQYF
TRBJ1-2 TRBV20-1 CSAGRTQGALDYGYTF
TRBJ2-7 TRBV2 CASSEDGGGGSYEQYF
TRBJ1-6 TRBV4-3 CASSQEGRTNSPLHF
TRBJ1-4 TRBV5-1 CASSLQPILIGEKLFF
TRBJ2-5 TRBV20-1 CSARDRRGGYQETQYF
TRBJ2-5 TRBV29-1 CSGGEWETQYF
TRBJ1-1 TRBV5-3 CARSLAGGWPTEAFF
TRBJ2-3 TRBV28 CATYSGATTDTQYF
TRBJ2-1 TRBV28 CASSYEVRVGEQFF
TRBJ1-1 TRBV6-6 CASSYQNTEAFF
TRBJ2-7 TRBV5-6 CASSLFRDEQYF
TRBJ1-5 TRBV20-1 CSARETGFQPQHF
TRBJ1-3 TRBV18 CASSPGRVETGNTIYF
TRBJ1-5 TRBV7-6 CASSLGGIGNQPQHF
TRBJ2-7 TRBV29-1 CSVEDGNSYEQYF
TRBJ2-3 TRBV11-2 CASSGQLSTDTQYF
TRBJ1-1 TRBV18 CASSLRGPPMNTEAFF
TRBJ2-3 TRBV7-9 CASSPSPGGDTQYF
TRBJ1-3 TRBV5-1 CASSLEGLNSGNTIYF